This T cell receptor beta chain was documented in a study of OX40 agonist ivuxolimab in advanced cancers. Study-level information: Ivuxolimab, an antibody that agonizes OX40 (CD134), was administered to the patients. Patients treated during dose escalation were battling hepatocellular carcinoma, melanoma, renal cell or head and neck cancer. Partial responses occurred in Three dose-escalation patients, one with hepatocellular carcinoma and two with cutaneous melanoma.

The CDR3 is made up of 11 amino acids. Germline CDR1 MNHEY, CDR2 SMNVEV (reference sequence). Trimming stripped 5 bases from V and 10 bases from J, with 8 bases between. Method: immunoSEQ multiplex PCR; TCRdb's copy keeps in-frame clones and lacks some. The sample gives approximately 77,000 clones, 90% to 95% of which show up once; approximately 4.8% is in the top ten. This rearrangement joins TRBV27 to TRBJ1-4; perhaps TRBD1 as D (5 bases). The receptor was derived from an adult with an advanced solid tumor such as melanoma, head and neck, liver or kidney cancer. The material sequenced was CD4+ or CD8+ T cells sorted from blood, taken in a trial of the OX40 agonist ivuxolimab. The CDR3 protein is CASSERGKLFF. The CDR3 DNA is TGTGCCAGCAGTGAGAGGGGAAAACTGTTTTTT.